The clone carrying this TCR beta chain was picked up a small number of times. The data were taken from a study of blood T cell repertoires in COVID-19. Study overall: Whether acute or convalescent, the COVID-19 samples came from the United States, Italy and Spain. T cells, B-cell-depleted T cells, or PBMCs provided the cDNA or gDNA that served as material.

How the authors handled the data: Reference gene primer amplification gave estimated nucleated cell counts. Only in-frame clones appear in the TCRdb table, and some are missing; sequencing was by immunoSEQ multiplex PCR. V and J calls and clone size follow that table, whereas D and trimming were derived from the DNA. Among about 75,000 clones listed, more than 65% were seen once. Per germline, CDR1 MDHEN and CDR2 SYDVKM. The ends were cut back, 4 bases at V and 3 bases at J, with 13 bases in the middle. The CDR3 sequence is 14 residues long. The specimen was peripheral blood. The origin of this receptor is a woman aged 80 or over with active or convalescent COVID-19. The rearrangement uses TRBV28 and TRBJ2-7; D possibly corresponds to TRBD2 (6 bases). The CDR3 DNA follows: TGTGCCAGCAGTTGGGCGGGGACCCGCTACGAGCAGTACTTC. This encodes CASSWAGTRYEQYF.